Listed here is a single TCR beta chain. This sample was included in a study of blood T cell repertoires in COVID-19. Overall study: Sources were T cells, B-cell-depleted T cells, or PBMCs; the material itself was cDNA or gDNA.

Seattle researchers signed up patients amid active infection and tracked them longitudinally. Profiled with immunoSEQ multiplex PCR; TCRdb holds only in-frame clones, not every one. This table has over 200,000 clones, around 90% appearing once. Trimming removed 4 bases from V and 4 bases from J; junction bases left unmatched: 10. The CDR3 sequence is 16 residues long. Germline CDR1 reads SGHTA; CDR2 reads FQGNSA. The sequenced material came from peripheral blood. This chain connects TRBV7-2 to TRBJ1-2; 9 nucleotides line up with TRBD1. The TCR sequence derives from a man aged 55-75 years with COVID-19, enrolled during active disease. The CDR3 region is CASSSYRDRVTYGYTF. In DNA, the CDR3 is TGTGCCAGCAGCTCCTACCGGGACAGGGTGACCTATGGCTACACCTTC.